This note documents a single T cell receptor (beta chain) sequence. V gave up 3 bases and J gave up 0 bases, with 8 bases separating them. Germline assignment: CDR1 GTSNPN and CDR2 SVGIG (reference sequence). CDR3 length equals 14 residues. TCRdb's copy holds only in-frame clones and misses some; the assay was immunoSEQ multiplex PCR. The profile shows approximately 150,000 clones, approximately 96% of them singletons. The data stem from a study of control samples from healthy donors and cancer patients. The sample was blood. The rearrangement links TRBV30 to TRBJ2-2; D is uncertain. The receptor was isolated from a woman aged 25 to 45 in good health. The DNA for the CDR3 is TGTGCCTGGAGACCGAAGTCGAACACCGGGGAGCTGTTTTTT. Protein product: CAWRPKSNTGELFF. Complete variable domain (other parts from reference TRBV30 and TRBJ2-2): SQTIHQWPATLVQPVGSPLSLECTVEGTSNPNLYWYRQAAGRGLQLLFYSVGIGQISSEVPQNLSASRPQDRQFILSSKKLLLSDSGFYLCAWRPKSNTGELFFGEGSRLTVL.